This T cell receptor (beta chain) was profiled in a study of CD8 T cell repertoires and HIV-1 epitope variants (dated by TCRdb to 2018 to 2021). About the full investigation: T cells were stimulated in separate culture wells with each of twenty-five peptides representing autologous and known Gag and Nef epitope variants. Control conditions included a CMV, EBV and flu peptide pool, the Ebola AY9 epitope as negative control, and a no-peptide well. The epitopes tested were three Gag epitope families plus Nef HW9 and YT9. T cells were enriched using the EasySep Human T Cell Enrichment Kit and then co-cultured with an equal number of autologous T cell-negative cells acting as antigen-presenting cells. Cultures were maintained for approximately nine days in IMDM with gentamicin, and half-media changes adding IL-2, IL-7 and IL-15 were performed on days 3 and 7. A 1M T cell aliquot was kept as an uncultured baseline condition, separate from the roughly 90 T cell cultures. A total of 83 T cell cultures were run, with each culture condition performed in triplicate except for one peptide, which was performed in duplicate.

The EasySep Human CD8+ T Cell Enrichment Kit was used on day 10 to isolate CD8+ T cells from every culture. The immunoSEQ platform was used to sequence TCR beta CDR3 regions at survey depth. The QIAamp DNA micro kit was used to extract genomic DNA from every cultured and uncultured CD8+ T cell population. The authors' analysis ran thus. Samples with fewer than 5,000 productive reads were excluded, which removed about 6.5% of the roughly 80 HIV peptide-stimulated cultures. A MANAFEST web app trimmed sequences to CDR3 and removed nonproductive sequences, CDR3s under 5 amino acids, and those not starting C or ending F/W. Clonotypes were classified as antigen-specific only if expansion was observed in at least 2 of 3 replicates versus the no-peptide control at FDR 0.01, only within one epitope family. Specific clonotypes also needed at least fivefold higher frequency than in wells stimulated with peptides from other epitope families. TCRdb provides this immuneACCESS table in a form limited to in-frame rearrangements. Some clones are lacking; in checked studies, under half of them reflect an unresolved V gene, and why the rest are absent is not known. That table supplies the V and J calls and clone size; D and trimming were determined from the DNA. The sample table lists 4,500 to 5,000 clones, around 60% of them with a count of one. The ten largest clones take up about 45% of the sample.

Of note for this clone: Its antigen specificity is not known. No base qualities exist here, and no much larger clone lies one base off it.

Trimming removed 1 base from V and 3 bases from J; the gene matches leave 1 base unexplained. Spanning cysteine to phenylalanine, the CDR3 consists of 16 amino acids. Only the CDR3 DNA is retained, 48 bases long and in frame from the first base. As encoded in the germline V gene, CDR1 is LGHNA while CDR2 is YSLEER. On the study overall, not on this receptor specifically: The study identified roughly nine antigen-specific TCR beta clonotypes, about six of which appeared to be cross-reactive for autologous or known escape epitope variants. Roughly five clonotypes recognized the Nef KF9 family and one clonotype recognized the HW9 family, while no responses to the TAALDMSHF plasma variant were seen. The assay identified only TCR beta chains and indicated proliferation in response to antigen, without indicating T cell function or cytokine profile.

The sequencing sample was made of cultured CD8+ T cells derived from PBMCs. The rearranged segments are TRBV4-3 and TRBJ1-6; a stretch of 9 junction bases matches TRBD1. This clonotype was obtained from a male donor with HIV. The DNA sequence is as follows: TGCGCCAGCAGCCAAGTGACAGGGGGCTATAATTCACCCCTCCACTTT. This yields the protein CASSQVTGGYNSPLHF.